Described below is a single T cell receptor (beta chain) sequence and its context. Its antigen is not known. Using RNA transcripts as the source, TCR beta CDR3 regions were amplified. A set of HTBI primers served as the primers for a first-round RT-PCR of the TCR CDR3. TCRdb re-called the multiplex PCR reads through MiXCR, storing one row per CDR3 protein. The sample contains about 720,000 distinct CDR3 sequences, around 20% of which appear only once. These data belong to a study of T cells in Graves' hyperthyroidism and ophthalmopathy. Findings and caveats of the study: The model anticipated ophthalmopathy a median about six months pre-onset.

The TCR comes from a woman aged 50 to 65 with Graves' hyperthyroidism that later progressed to Graves' ophthalmopathy. Sequencing input: blood.

In nucleotides, the CDR3 is TGTGCCAGCAGCCCCTACCAAATCACGGGGACCGGGGAGCTGTTTTTT. It yields the protein CASSPYQITGTGELFF. V usage is TRBV3-1 and J usage is TRBJ2-2; D may be TRBD2 (5 bases). Trimming took off 4 bases at V and 5 bases at J, with 17 bases between the two ends. From germline, CDR1 is LGHDT and CDR2 YNNKEL (reference sequence). CDR3 length: 16 amino acids.